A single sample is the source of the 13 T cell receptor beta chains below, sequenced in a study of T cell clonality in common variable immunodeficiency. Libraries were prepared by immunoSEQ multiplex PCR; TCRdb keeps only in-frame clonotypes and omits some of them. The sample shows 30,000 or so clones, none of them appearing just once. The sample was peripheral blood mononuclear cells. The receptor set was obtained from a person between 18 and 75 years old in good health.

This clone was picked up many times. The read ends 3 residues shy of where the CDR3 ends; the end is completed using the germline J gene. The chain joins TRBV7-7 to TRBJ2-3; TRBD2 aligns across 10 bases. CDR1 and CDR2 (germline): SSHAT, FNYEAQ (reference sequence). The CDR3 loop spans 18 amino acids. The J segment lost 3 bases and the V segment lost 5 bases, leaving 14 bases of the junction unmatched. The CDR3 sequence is CASSQNPPSGRRTDTQYF. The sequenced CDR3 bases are TGTGCCAGCAGCCAAAACCCGCCTAGCGGGAGACGGACAGATACG.

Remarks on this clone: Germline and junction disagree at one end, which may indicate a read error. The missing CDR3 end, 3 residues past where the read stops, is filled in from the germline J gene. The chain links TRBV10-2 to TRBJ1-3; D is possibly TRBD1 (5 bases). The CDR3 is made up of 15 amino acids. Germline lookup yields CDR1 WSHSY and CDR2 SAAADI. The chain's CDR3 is CASSTGSPSGNIIYF. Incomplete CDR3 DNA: TGCGCCAGCAGCACAGGATCACCGTCTGGAAACATC.

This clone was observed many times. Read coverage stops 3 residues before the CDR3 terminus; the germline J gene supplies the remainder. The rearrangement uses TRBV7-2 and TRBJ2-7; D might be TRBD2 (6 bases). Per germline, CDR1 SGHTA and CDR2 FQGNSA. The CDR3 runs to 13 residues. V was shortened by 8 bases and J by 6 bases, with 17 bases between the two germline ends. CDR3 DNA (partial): TGTGCCAGCTCCCCAGGGCTAGCGACCGAG. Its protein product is CASSPGLATE. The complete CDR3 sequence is CASSPGLATEQYF.

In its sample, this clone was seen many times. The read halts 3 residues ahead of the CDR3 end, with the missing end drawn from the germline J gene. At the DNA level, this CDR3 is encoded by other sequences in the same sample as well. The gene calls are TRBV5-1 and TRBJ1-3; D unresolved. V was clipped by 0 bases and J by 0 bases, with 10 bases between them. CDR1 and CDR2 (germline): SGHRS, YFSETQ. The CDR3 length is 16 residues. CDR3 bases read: TGCGCCAGCAGCTTGGGGGCAGCCAGCTCTGGAAACACC. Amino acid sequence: CASSLGAASSGNT. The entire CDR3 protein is CASSLGAASSGNTIYF.

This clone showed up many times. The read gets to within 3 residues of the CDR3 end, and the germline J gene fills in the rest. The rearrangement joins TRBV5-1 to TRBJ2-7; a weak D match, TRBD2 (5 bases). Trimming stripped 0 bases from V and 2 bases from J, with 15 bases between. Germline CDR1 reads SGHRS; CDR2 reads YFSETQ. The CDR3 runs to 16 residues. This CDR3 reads CASSLGYVTGTYEQYF. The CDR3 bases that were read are TGCGCCAGCAGCTTGGGATACGTCACGGGGACCTACGAG.

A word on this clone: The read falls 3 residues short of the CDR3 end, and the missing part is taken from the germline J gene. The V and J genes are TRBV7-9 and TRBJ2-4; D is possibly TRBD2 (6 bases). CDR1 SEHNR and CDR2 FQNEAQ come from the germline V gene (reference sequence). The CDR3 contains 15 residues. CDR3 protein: CASSLEPAGNYGQYF. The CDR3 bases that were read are TGTGCCAGCAGCTTAGAACCGGCGGGGAACTATGGT. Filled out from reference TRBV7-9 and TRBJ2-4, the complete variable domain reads DTGVSQNPRHKITKRGQNVTFRCDPISEHNRLYWYRQTLGQGPEFLTYFQNEAQLEKSRLLSDRFSAERPKGSFSTLEIQRTEQGDSAMYLCASSLEPAGNYGQYFGAGTRLSVL.

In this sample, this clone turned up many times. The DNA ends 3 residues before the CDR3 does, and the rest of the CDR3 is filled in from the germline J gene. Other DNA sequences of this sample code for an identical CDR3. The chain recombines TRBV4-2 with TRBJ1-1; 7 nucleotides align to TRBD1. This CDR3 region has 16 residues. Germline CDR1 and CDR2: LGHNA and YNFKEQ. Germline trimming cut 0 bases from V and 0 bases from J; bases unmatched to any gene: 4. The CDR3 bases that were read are TGTGCCAGCAGCCAAGAAGGGACAGCCTTGAACACTGAA. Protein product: CASSQEGTALNTE. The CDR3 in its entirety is CASSQEGTALNTEAFF.

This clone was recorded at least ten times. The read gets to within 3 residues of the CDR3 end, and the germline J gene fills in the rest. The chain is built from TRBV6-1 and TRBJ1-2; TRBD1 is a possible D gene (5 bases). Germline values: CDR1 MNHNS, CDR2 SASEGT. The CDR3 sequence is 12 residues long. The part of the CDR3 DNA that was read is TGTGCCAGCAGTGCCGACAGCTCAGGC. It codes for CASSADSSG. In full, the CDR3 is CASSADSSGYTF.

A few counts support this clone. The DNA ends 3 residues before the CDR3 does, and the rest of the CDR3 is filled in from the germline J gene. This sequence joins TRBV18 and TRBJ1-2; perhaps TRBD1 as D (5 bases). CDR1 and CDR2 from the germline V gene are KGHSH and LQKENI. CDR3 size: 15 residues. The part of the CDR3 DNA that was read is TGTGCCAGCTCACCACTGGGGACTAGGTCCTACGAC. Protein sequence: CASSPLGTRSYD. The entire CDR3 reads CASSPLGTRSYDYTF.

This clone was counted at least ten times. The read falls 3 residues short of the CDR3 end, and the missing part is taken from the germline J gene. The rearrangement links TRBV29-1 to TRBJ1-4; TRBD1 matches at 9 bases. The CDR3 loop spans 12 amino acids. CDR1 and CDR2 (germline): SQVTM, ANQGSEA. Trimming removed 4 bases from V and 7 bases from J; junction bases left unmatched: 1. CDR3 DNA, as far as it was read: TGCAGCGTTGGGGGACAGGGTGAAAAA. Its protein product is CSVGGQGEK. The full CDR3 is CSVGGQGEKLFF.

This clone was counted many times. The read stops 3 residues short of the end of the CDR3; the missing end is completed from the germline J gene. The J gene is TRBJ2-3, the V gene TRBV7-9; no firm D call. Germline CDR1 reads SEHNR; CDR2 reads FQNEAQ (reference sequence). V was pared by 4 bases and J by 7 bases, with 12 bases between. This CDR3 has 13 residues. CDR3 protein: CASSSIGSHTQYF. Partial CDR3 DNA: TGTGCCAGCAGCTCTATAGGGTCCCATACG.

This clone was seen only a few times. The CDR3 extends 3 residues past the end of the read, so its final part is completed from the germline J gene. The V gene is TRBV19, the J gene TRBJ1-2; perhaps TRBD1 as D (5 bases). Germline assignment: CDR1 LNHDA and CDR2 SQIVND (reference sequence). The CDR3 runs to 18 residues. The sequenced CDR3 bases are TGTGCCAGTAGTTCCGGGACTAGCGGGAAGGCTGGGCAAGTTACC. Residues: CASSSGTSGKAGQVT. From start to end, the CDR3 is CASSSGTSGKAGQVTYTF.

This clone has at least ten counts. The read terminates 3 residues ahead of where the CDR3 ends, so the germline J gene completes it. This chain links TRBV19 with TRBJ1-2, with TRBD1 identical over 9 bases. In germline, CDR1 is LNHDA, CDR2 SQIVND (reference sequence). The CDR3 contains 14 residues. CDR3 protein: CASNPTGGIAGYTF. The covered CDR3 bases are TGTGCCAGTAATCCCACAGGGGGCATCGCCGGC.